The text below deals with one TCR beta chain. This clone's antigen is unknown. It has no much larger one-base neighbor in the sample; base qualities were not kept. The record originates from a study of blood T cell repertoires in COVID-19 (dated by TCRdb to about 2020). In the study overall: The collaborator samples originated in the United States, Italy and Spain and spanned the acute and convalescent phases of COVID-19. The prospective study material was composed of cDNA or gDNA derived from T cells, B-cell-depleted T cells, or PBMCs. Subjects who had been exposed to COVID-19, were actively infected with it, or had recovered from it provided the deeply sampled blood TCRbeta repertoires that made up the dataset. The repertoires were released in a freely available public database intended as a resource for research on the immune response to SARS-CoV-2. Samples came from the ongoing ImmuneRACE study (first 160 participants) plus 1,254 subjects from 6 global collaborators. The sample metadata nearly always contained a de-identified subject ID, COVID-19 status, age in years and sex. HLA class I and class II types, where available, came from metadata supplied by the sample provider rather than from assay-based typing. The paper's findings and limits, for the study overall: Clinical and demographic metadata were provided uncurated, with the amount varying by source and participant.

According to the germline V gene (reference sequence), CDR1 reads SGHNT and CDR2 reads YYREEE. Trimming removed 0 bases from V and 7 bases from J; the gene matches leave 8 bases unexplained. There are 17 amino acids in the CDR3, from cysteine to phenylalanine inclusive. Left in the record is the CDR3 DNA by itself, 51 bases read in frame from the first base. Participants in the prospective study were enrolled through a virtual design, were aged about 18 to 89 years, and lived in fewer than 30 United States geographic areas. In the prospective study, cohorts were assigned on the basis of participant-reported clinical history obtained from a screening survey and a study questionnaire. Recovered participants in ImmuneRACE Cohort 3 were defined as having two consecutive negative NP/OP PCR tests, clearance from a healthcare professional, or resolution of symptoms. In the prospective study, whole blood, serum and a nasopharyngeal or oropharyngeal swab were collected from each participant by mobile phlebotomists. Over an approximately 2-month period, participants in the prospective study had the option of providing additional blood draws and questionnaires. Blood samples from the prospective study were shipped frozen or at room temperature prior to DNA extraction.

TCRbeta CDR3 regions were amplified from genomic DNA by means of the immunoSEQ Assay, a bias-controlled multiplex PCR. The authors' analysis ran thus. Nucleated cell counts per sample were estimated from amplification of reference gene primers within the assay. To quantify the absolute abundance of each unique TCRbeta CDR3 rearrangement, sequence reads were collapsed and filtered. For each sample, productive Simpson clonality was calculated by taking the square root of Simpson's diversity index across productive rearrangements. The immuneACCESS repertoire file appears here via TCRdb, limited to in-frame rearrangements. These files lack a portion of the clones; in checked studies, under half of the deficit traces to unresolved V genes, and the cause of the others is not known. Clonal size and the V and J genes are those of that table, whereas D and trimming came from the DNA. In all, the sample holds 140,000 or so clones, and approximately 83% of those were seen once. Jointly, the top ten make up approximately 8.4% of the sample.

The sequenced sample was PBMCs or T cells enriched from blood (not recorded which). The rearranged segments are TRBV5-4 and TRBJ2-1, with 12 junctional bases fitting TRBD2. The TCR originated in a man aged 45-60 years who had recovered from COVID-19. The encoded CDR3 is CASSLDASGGALNEQFF. The base sequence is TGTGCCAGCAGCTTGGATGCTAGCGGGGGGGCCTTGAATGAGCAGTTCTTC.